The clone carrying this T cell receptor beta chain was seen only once. Its antigen is undetermined. Clones were sequenced by immunoSEQ multiplex PCR, and TCRdb holds only the in-frame ones, with some missing. The table records 82,000 or so clones, 90% of them present only once. From germline, CDR1 is LGHDT and CDR2 YNNKEL (reference sequence). This CDR3 contains 15 residues. V trimming: 2 bases; J trimming: 7 bases; junction bases outside the gene matches: 4. This entry belongs to a study of T cell responses to AZD1222 COVID-19 vaccine. Study-level background: Pooling was applied to second doses at about 4 or about 12 weeks.

Broader study findings: Clonal diversity may have been underestimated, and the donors were mostly white British, with more females than males. Spike-specific TCR breadth and depth both grew after two AZD1222 doses.

This chain links TRBV3-1 (or the pseudogene TRBV3-2) with TRBJ2-1; 11 nucleotides align to TRBD2. The receptor's source is an adult in good health. The material was peripheral blood, obtained on day 0 of AZD1222 vaccination. The CDR3 coding sequence is TGTGCCAGCAGCCAACTAGCGGGGGGTGGTAATGAGCAGTTCTTC. This codes for CASSQLAGGGNEQFF.